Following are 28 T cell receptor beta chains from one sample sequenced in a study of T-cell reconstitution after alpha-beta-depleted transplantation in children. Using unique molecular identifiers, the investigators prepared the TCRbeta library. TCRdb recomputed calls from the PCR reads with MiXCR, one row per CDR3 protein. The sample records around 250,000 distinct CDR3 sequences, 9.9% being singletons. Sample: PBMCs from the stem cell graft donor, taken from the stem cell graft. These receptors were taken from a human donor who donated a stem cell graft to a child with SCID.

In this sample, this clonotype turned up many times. CDR3 residues: CASSRFIGASGNTIYF. The CDR3 DNA reads as TGCGCCAGCAGCCGATTCATCGGGGCCTCTGGAAACACCATATATTTT. The chain combines TRBV4-1 with TRBJ1-3; D might be TRBD1 (5 bases). V was trimmed by 4 bases and J by 0 bases, leaving 13 bases between them. In germline, CDR1 is MGHRA, CDR2 YSYEKL. The CDR3 consists of 16 residues.

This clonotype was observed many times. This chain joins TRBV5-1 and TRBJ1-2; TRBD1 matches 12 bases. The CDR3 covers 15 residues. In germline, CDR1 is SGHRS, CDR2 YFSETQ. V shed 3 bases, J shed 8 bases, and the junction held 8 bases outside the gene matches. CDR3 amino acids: CASSSDPGTGGGYTF. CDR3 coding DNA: TGCGCCAGCAGCTCAGACCCCGGGACAGGGGGCGGCTACACCTTC. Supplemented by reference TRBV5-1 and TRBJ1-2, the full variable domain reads KAGVTQTPRYLIKTRGQQVTLSCSPISGHRSVSWYQQTPGQGLQFLFEYFSETQRNKGNFPGRFSGRQFSNSRSEMNVSTLELGDSALYLCASSSDPGTGGGYTFGSGTRLTVV.

The CDR3 loop reads CASSYGLAGGYEQYF. In nucleotides, the CDR3 is TGTGCCAGCAGCTACGGACTAGCGGGGGGGTACGAGCAGTACTTC. V usage is TRBV3-1 and J usage is TRBJ2-7, with 15 bases that match TRBD2. Trimming took 5 bases from V and 4 from J; bases not matched to a gene: 3. This CDR3 region has 15 residues. Germline assignment: CDR1 LGHDT and CDR2 YNNKEL (reference sequence).

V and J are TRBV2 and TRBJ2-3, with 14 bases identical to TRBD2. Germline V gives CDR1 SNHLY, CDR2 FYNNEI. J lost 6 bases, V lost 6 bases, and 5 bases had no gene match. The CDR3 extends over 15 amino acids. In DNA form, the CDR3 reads TGTGCCAGCAGGGCGAGGACTAGCGGGGGGGATACGCAGTATTTT. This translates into CASRARTSGGDTQYF.

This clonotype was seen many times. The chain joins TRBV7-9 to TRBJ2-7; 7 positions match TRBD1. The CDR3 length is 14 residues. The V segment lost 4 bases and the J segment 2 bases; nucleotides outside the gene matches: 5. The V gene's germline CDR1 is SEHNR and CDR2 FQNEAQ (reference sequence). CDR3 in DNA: TGTGCCAGCAGCTATAGACAGGGACCCTACGAGCAGTACTTC. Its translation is CASSYRQGPYEQYF.

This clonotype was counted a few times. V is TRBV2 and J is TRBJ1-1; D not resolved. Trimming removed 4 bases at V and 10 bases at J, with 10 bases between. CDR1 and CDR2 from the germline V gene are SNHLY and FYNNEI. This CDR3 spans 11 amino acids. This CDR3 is CASSGRLGAFF. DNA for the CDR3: TGTGCCAGCAGTGGCCGTTTGGGAGCTTTCTTT.

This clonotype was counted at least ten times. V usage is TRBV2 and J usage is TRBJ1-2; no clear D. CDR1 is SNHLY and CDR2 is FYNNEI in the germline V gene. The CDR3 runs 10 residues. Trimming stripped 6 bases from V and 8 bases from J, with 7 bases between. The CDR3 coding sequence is TGTGCCAGCAGGGGCAGAGGCTACACCTTC. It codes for CASRGRGYTF. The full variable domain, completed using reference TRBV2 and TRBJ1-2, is EPEVTQTPSHQVTQMGQEVILRCVPISNHLYFYWYRQILGQKVEFLVSFYNNEISEKSEIFDDQFSVERPDGSNFTLKIRSTKLEDSAMYFCASRGRGYTFGSGTRLTVV.

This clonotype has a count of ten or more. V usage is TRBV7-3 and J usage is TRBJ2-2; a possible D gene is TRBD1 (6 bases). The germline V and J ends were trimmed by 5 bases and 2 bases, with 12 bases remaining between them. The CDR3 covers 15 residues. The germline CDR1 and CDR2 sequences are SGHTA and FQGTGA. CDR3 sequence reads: CASSAQGHNTGELFF. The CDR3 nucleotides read TGTGCCAGCAGCGCACAGGGACATAACACCGGGGAGCTGTTTTTT.

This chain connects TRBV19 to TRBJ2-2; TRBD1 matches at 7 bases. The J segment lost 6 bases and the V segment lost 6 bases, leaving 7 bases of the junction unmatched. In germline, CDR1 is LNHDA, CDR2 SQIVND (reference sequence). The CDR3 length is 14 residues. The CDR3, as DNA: TGTGCCAGTAGGATACTTACAGGGGCCGGGGAGCTGTTTTTT. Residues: CASRILTGAGELFF.

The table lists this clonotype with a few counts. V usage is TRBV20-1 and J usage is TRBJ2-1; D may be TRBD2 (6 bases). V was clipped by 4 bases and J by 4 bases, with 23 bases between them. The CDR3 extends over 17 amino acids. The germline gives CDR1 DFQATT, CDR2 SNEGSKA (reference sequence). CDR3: CSATPFLAGGNYNEQFF. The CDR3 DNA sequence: TGCAGTGCTACTCCCTTTCTCGCCGGGGGAAATTACAATGAGCAGTTCTTC.

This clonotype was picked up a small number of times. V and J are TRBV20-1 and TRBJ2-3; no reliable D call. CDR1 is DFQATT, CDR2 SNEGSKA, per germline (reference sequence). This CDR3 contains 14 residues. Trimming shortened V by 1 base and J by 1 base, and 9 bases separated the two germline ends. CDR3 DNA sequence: TGCAGTGCTAGAGGGCTGGAGCGCACAGATACGCAGTATTTT. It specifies CSARGLERTDTQYF.

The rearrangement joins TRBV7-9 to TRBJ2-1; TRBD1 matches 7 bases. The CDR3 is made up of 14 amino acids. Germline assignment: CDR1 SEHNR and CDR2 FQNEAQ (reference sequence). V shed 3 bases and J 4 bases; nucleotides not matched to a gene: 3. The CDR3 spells CASSFQQGYNEQFF. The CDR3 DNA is TGTGCCAGCAGCTTCCAACAGGGGTACAATGAGCAGTTCTTC.

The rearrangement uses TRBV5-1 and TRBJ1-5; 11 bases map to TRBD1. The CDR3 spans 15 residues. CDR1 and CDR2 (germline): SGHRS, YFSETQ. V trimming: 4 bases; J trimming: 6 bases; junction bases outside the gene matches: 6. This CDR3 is CASSQGTGGTQPQHF. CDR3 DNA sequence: TGCGCCAGCAGCCAGGGGACAGGGGGGACTCAGCCCCAGCATTTT.

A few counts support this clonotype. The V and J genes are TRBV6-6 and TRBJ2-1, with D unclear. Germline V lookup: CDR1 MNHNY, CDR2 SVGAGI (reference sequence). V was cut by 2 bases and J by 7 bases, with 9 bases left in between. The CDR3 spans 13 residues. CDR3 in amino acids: CASSYPAGNEQFF. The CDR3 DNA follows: TGTGCCAGCAGTTACCCGGCCGGGAATGAGCAGTTCTTC.

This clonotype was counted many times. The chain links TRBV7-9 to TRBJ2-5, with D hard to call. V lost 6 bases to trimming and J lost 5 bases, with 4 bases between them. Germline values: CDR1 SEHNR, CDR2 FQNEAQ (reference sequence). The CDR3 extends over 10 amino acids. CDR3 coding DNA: TGTGCCAGCAGTTCCGAGACCCAGTACTTC. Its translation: CASSSETQYF. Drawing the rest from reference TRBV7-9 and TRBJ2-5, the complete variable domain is DTGVSQNPRHKITKRGQNVTFRCDPISEHNRLYWYRQTLGQGPEFLTYFQNEAQLEKSRLLSDRFSAERPKGSFSTLEIQRTEQGDSAMYLCASSSETQYFGPGTRLLVL.

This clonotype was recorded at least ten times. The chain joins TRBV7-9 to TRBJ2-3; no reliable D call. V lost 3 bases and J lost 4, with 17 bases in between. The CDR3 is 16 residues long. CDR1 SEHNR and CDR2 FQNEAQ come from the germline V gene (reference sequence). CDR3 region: CASSFHTRADADTQYF. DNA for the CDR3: TGTGCCAGCAGCTTCCACACTCGGGCGGACGCAGATACGCAGTATTTT. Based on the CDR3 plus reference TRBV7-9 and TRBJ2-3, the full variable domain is DTGVSQNPRHKITKRGQNVTFRCDPISEHNRLYWYRQTLGQGPEFLTYFQNEAQLEKSRLLSDRFSAERPKGSFSTLEIQRTEQGDSAMYLCASSFHTRADADTQYFGPGTRLTVL.

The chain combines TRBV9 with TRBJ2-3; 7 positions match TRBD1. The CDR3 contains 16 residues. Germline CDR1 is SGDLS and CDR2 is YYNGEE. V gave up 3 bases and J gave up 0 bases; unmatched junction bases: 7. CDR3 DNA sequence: TGTGCCAGCAGCGCCCGGGGACAGCCTAGCACAGATACGCAGTATTTT. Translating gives CASSARGQPSTDTQYF. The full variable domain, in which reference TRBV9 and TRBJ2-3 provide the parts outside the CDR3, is DSGVTQTPKHLITATGQRVTLRCSPRSGDLSVYWYQQSLDQGLQFLIQYYNGEERAKGNILERFSAQQFPDLHSELNLSSLELGDSALYFCASSARGQPSTDTQYFGPGTRLTVL.

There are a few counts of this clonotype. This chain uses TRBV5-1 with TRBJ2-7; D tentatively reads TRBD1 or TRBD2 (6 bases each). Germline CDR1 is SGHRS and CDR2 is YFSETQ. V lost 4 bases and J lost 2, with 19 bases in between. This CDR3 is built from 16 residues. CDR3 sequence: CASSQILGGIPYEQYF. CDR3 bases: TGCGCCAGCAGCCAAATTTTAGGGGGGATCCCCTACGAGCAGTACTTC.

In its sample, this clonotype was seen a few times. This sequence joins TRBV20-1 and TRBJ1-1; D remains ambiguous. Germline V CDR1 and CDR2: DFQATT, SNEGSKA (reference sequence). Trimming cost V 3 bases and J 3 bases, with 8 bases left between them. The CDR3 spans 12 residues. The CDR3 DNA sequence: TGCAGTGCTAGTGAAATCGACACTGAAGCTTTCTTT. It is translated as CSASEIDTEAFF.

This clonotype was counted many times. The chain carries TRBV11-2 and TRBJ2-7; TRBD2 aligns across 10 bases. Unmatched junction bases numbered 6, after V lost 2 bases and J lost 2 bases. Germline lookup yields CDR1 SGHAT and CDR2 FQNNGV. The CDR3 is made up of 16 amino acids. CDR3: CASSLMGSGGPYEQYF. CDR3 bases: TGTGCCAGCAGCTTAATGGGTAGCGGGGGGCCCTACGAGCAGTACTTC.

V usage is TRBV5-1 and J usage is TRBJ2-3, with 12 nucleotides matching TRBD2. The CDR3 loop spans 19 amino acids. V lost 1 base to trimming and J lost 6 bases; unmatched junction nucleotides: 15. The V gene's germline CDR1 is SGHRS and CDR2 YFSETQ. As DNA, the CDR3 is TGCGCCAGCAGCTTGTTGCGAGGGTCCACTAGCGGGGGGAGTGATACGCAGTATTTT. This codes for CASSLLRGSTSGGSDTQYF.

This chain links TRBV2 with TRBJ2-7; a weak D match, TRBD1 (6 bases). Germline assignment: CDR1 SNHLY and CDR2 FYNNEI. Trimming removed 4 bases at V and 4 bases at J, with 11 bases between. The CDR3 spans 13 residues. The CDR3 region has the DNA TGTGCCAGCAGTGCTGGGGGCGGTTACGAGCAGTACTTC. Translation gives CASSAGGGYEQYF.

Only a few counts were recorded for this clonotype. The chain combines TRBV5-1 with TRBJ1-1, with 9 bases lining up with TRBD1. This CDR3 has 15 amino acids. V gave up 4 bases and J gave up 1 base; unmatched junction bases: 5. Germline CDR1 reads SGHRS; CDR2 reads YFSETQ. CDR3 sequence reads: CASSARQGENTEAFF. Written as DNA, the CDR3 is TGCGCCAGCAGCGCCCGACAGGGGGAGAACACTGAAGCTTTCTTT.

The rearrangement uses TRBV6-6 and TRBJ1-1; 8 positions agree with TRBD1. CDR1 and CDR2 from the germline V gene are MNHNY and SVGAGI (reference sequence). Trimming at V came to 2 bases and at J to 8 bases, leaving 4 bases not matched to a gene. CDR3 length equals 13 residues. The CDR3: CASSYGDRFEAFF. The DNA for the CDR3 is TGTGCCAGCAGTTACGGGGACAGGTTCGAAGCTTTCTTT.

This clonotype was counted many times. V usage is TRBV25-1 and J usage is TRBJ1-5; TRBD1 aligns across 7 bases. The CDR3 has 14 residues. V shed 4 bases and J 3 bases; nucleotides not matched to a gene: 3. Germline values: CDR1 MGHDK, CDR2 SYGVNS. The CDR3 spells CASSAQGNNQPQHF. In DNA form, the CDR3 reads TGTGCCAGCAGTGCACAGGGGAACAATCAGCCCCAGCATTTT.

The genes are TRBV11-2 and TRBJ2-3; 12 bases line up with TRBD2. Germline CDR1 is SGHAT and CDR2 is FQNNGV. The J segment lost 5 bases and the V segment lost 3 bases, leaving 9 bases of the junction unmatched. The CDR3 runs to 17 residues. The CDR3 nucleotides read TGTGCCAGCAGCTTTGGTCTAGCGGGGGGGCGAATAGATACGCAGTATTTT. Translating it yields CASSFGLAGGRIDTQYF.

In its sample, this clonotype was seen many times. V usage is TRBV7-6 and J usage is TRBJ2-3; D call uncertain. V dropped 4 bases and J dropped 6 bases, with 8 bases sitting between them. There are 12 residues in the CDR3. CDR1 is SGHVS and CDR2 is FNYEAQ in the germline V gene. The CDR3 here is CASSYKTDTQYF. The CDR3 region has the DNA TGTGCCAGCAGCTATAAGACCGATACGCAGTATTTT.

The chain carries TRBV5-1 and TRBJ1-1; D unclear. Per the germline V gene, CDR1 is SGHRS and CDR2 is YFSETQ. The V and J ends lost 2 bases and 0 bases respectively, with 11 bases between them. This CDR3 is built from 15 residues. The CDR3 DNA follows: TGCGCCAGCAGCTTACCAGGAGCGGTGAACACTGAAGCTTTCTTT. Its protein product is CASSLPGAVNTEAFF.